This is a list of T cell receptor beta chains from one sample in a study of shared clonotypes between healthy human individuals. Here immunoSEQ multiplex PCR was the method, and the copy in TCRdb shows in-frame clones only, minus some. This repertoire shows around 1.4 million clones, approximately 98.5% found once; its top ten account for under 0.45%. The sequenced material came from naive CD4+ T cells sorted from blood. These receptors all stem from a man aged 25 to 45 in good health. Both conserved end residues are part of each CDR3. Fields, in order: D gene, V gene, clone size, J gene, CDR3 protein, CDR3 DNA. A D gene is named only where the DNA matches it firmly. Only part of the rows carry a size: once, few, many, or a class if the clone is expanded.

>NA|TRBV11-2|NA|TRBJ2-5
CASSLDRGHQETQYF
TGTGCCAGCAGCTTAGATCGCGGACACCAAGAGACCCAGTACTTC
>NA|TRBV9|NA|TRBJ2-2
CASSVVVSANTGELFF
TGTGCCAGCAGCGTAGTCGTTAGCGCGAACACCGGGGAGCTGTTTTTT
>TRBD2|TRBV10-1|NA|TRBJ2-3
CASSESFSGTSTDTQYF
TGCGCCAGCAGTGAGTCCTTTAGCGGGACTAGCACAGATACGCAGTATTTT
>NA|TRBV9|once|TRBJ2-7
CASSVYRDGYEQYF
TGTGCCAGCAGCGTTTACAGGGATGGGTACGAGCAGTACTTC
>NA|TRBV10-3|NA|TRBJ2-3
CAISNHGLPSTDTQYF
TGTGCCATCTCCAACCACGGATTACCCAGCACAGATACGCAGTATTTT
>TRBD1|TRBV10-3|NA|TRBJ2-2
CAIRGGTPAPGELFF
TGTGCCATCAGAGGGGGCACCCCGGCCCCCGGGGAGCTGTTTTTT
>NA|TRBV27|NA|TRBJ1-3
CASSLRDGRGGNTIYF
TGTGCCAGCAGTCTCAGGGATGGCAGGGGCGGAAACACCATATATTTT
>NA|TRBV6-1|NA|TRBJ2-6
CASRDSGANVLTF
TGTGCCAGCAGGGACTCTGGGGCCAACGTCCTGACTTTC
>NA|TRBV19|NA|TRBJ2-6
CASSIARSGANVLTF
TGTGCCAGTAGTATAGCCAGGTCTGGGGCCAACGTCCTGACTTTC
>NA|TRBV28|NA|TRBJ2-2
CASSLRVGELFF
TGTGCCAGCAGTTTGCGAGTCGGGGAGCTGTTTTTT
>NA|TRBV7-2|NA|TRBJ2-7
CASSRLRDDYEQYF
TGTGCCAGCAGCCGACTCCGGGACGACTACGAGCAGTACTTC
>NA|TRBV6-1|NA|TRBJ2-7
CASSEALSDAQYF
TGTGCCAGCAGTGAAGCTCTCTCCGACGCGCAGTACTTC
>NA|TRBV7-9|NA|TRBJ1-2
CASSLERESYTF
TGTGCCAGCAGCTTAGAGAGGGAGTCCTACACCTTC
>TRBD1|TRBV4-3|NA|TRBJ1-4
CASSLTRDRGEKLFF
TGCGCCAGCAGCCTGACCCGGGACAGGGGTGAAAAACTGTTTTTT
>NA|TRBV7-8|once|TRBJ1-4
CASSLADVNEKLFF
TGTGCCAGCAGCTTAGCGGACGTTAATGAAAAACTGTTTTTT
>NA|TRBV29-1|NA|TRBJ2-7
CSVLRGPYEQYF
TGCAGCGTCCTTCGGGGGCCCTACGAGCAGTACTTC
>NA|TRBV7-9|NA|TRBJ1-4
CASSSHTNEKLFF
TGTGCCAGCAGCTCTCACACGAATGAAAAACTGTTTTTT
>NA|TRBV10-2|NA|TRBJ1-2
CASSEGPIGANYGYTF
TGCGCCAGCAGTGAGGGGCCCATTGGGGCTAACTATGGCTACACCTTC
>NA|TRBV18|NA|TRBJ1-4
CASSPPGVANEKLFF
TGTGCCAGCTCACCACCGGGGGTGGCTAATGAAAAACTGTTTTTT
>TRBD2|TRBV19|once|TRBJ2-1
CASSIRLAGVVYEQFF
TGTGCCAGTAGTATACGACTAGCGGGAGTGGTCTATGAGCAGTTCTTC
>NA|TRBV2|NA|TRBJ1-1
CASTPNPMNTEAFF
TGTGCCAGCACTCCAAACCCAATGAACACTGAAGCTTTCTTT
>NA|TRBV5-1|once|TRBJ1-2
CASSLIRTGPFGGTF
TGCGCCAGCAGCTTAATCAGGACGGGACCCTTTGGAGGCACCTTC
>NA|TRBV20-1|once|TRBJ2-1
CSAPTSYGQFF
TGCAGTGCTCCGACTAGTTACGGGCAGTTCTTC
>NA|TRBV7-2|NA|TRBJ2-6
CASSRGASSSGANVLTF
TGTGCCAGCAGCCGAGGGGCCTCGAGCTCTGGGGCCAACGTCCTGACTTTC
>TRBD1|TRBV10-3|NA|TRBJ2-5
CASGQGAETQYF
TGTGCCAGCGGACAGGGGGCAGAGACCCAGTACTTC
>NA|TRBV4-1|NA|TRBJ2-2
CASSQGWTANTGELFF
TGCGCCAGCAGCCAAGGTTGGACTGCGAACACCGGGGAGCTGTTTTTT
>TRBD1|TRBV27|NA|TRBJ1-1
CASSLLRQGGNTEAFF
TGTGCCAGCAGTTTATTGAGACAGGGTGGCAACACTGAAGCTTTCTTT
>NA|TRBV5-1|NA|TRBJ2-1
CASSPLGANNEQFF
TGCGCCAGCAGCCCCCTGGGAGCAAACAATGAGCAGTTCTTC
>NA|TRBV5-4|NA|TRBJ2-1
CASSMDYPSYNEQFF
TGTGCCAGCAGCATGGACTACCCCTCCTACAATGAGCAGTTCTTC
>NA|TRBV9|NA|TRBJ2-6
CASSARGSGANVLTF
TGTGCCAGCAGCGCCCGCGGTAGCGGGGCCAACGTCCTGACTTTC
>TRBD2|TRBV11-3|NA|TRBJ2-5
CASSPRRLAGLQETQYF
TGTGCCAGCAGCCCTCGCCGACTAGCGGGACTACAAGAGACCCAGTACTTC
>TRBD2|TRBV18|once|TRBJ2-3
CASSPLSGTRSTDTQYF
TGTGCCAGCTCACCATTATCCGGGACTAGGAGCACAGATACGCAGTATTTT
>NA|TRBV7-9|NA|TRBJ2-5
CASSSLETQYF
TGTGCCAGCAGCTCCCTGGAGACCCAGTACTTC
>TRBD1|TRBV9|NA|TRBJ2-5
CASSGTGTDQETQYF
TGTGCCAGCAGCGGAACCGGGACAGACCAAGAGACCCAGTACTTC
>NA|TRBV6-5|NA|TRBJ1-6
CASTLRLYNSPLHF
TGTGCCAGTACCCTCCGGCTCTATAATTCACCCCTCCACTTT
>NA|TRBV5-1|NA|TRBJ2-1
CASSREGSSSYNEQFF
TGCGCCAGCAGCCGGGAAGGTTCCAGCTCCTACAATGAGCAGTTCTTC
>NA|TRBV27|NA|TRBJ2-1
CASSLGTSREQFF
TGTGCCAGCAGTTTAGGTACTAGTCGTGAGCAGTTCTTC
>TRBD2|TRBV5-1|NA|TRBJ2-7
CASSQRTSGYEQYF
TGCGCCAGCAGCCAAAGGACTAGCGGCTACGAGCAGTACTTC
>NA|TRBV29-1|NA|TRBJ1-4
CSAGGEKLFF
TGCAGCGCCGGAGGGGAAAAACTGTTTTTT
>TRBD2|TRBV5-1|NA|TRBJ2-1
CASSSGWFLAGPSSYNEQFF
TGCGCCAGCAGCTCCGGCTGGTTTCTAGCGGGGCCGAGCTCCTACAATGAGCAGTTCTTC